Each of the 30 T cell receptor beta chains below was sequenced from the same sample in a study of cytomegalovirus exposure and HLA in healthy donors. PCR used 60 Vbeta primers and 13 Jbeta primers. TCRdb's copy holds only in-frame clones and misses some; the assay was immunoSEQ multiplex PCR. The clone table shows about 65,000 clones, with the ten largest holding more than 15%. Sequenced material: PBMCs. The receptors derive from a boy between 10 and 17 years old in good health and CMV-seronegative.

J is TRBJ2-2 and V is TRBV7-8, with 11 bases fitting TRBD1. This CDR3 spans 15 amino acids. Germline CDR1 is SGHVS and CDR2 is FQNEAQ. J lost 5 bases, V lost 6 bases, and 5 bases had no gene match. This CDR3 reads CASSSGTGGTGELFF. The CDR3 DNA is TGTGCCAGCAGTTCCGGGACAGGGGGGACCGGGGAGCTGTTTTTT.

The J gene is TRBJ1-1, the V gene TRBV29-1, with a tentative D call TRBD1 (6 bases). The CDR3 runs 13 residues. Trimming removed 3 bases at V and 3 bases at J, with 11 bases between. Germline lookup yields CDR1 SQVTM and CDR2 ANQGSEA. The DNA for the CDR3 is TGCAGCGTTGAGGCCAGGGGCGACACTGAAGCTTTCTTT. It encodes CSVEARGDTEAFF.

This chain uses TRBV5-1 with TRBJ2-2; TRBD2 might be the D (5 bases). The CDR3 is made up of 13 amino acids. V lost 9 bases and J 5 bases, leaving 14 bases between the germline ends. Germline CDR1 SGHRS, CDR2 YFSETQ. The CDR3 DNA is TGCGCCATCAGACGGGGTGGAACCGGGGAGCTGTTTTTT. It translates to CAIRRGGTGELFF.

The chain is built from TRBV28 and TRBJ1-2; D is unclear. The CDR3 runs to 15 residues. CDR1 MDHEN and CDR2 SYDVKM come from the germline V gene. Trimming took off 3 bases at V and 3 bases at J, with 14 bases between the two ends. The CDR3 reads CASSLSGGSDYGYTF. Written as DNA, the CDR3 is TGTGCCAGCAGTTTGTCGGGAGGGTCCGACTATGGCTACACCTTC.

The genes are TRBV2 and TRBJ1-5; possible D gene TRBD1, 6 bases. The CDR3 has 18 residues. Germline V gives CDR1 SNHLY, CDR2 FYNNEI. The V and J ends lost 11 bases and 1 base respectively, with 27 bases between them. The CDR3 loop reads CAPRGSLQGGASNQPQHF. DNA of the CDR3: TGTGCCCCCAGGGGATCGTTACAGGGAGGGGCGAGCAATCAGCCCCAGCATTTT.

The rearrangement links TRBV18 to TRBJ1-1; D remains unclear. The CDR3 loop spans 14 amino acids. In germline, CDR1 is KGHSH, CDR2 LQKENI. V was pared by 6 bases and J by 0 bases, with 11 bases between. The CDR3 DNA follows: TGTGCCAGCTCCCCCGTGAGGATGAACACTGAAGCTTTCTTT. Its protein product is CASSPVRMNTEAFF. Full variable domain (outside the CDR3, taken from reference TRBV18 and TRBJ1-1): NAGVMQNPRHLVRRRGQEARLRCSPMKGHSHVYWYRQLPEEGLKFMVYLQKENIIDESGMPKERFSAEFPKEGPSILRIQQVVRGDSAAYFCASSPVRMNTEAFFGQGTRLTVV.

This chain's CDR3 is CASSRDVTSGSYEQYF. CDR3 coding DNA: TGCGCCAGCAGCCGGGACGTAACTAGCGGGAGTTACGAGCAGTACTTC. The chain employs TRBV4-3 and TRBJ2-7; the match to TRBD2 covers 11 bases. The germline CDR1 and CDR2 sequences are LGHNA and YSLEER. After removal of 4 bases from V and 4 bases from J, the junction contained 9 bases not matched to a gene. The length of the CDR3 is 16 residues.

The CDR3 reads CASSLLGTAGETQYF. In nucleotides, the CDR3 is TGTGCCAGCAGTTTACTGGGGACAGCCGGGGAGACCCAGTACTTC. The rearrangement links TRBV6-5 to TRBJ2-5; 7 bases map to TRBD1. This CDR3 comprises 15 residues. V shed 4 bases, J shed 5 bases, and the junction held 10 bases outside the gene matches. The V gene's germline CDR1 is MNHEY and CDR2 SVGAGI.

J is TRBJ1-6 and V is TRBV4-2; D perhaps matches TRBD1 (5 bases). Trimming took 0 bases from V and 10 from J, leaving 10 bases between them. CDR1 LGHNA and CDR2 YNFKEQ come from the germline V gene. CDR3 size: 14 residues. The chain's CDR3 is CASSQDSGDSPLHF. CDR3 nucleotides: TGTGCCAGCAGCCAAGATTCGGGGGACTCACCCCTCCACTTT.

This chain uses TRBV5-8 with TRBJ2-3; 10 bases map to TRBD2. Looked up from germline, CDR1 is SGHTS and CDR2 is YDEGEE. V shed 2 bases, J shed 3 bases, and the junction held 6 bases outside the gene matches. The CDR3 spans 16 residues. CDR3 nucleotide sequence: TGTGCCAGCAGCTTAGGAGCGGGAGGGTTGACAGATACGCAGTATTTT. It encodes CASSLGAGGLTDTQYF.

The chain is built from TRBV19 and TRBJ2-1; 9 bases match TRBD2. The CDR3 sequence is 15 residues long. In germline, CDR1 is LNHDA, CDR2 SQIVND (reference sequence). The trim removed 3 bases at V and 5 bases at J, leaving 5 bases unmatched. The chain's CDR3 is CASSIFSGGNNEQFF. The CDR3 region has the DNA TGTGCCAGTAGTATTTTTAGCGGGGGAAACAATGAGCAGTTCTTC.

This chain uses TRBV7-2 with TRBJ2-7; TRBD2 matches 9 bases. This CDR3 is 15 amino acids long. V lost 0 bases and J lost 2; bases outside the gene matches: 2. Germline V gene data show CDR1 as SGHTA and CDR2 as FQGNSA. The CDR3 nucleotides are TGTGCCAGCAGCTTAGCGCTAGCGGGACCCTACGAGCAGTACTTC. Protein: CASSLALAGPYEQYF.

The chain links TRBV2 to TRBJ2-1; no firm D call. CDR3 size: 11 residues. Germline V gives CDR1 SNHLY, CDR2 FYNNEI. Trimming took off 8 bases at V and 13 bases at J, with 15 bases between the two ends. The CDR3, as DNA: TGTGCCAGCGCTGAGACTCTACATCAGTTCTTC. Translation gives CASAETLHQFF.

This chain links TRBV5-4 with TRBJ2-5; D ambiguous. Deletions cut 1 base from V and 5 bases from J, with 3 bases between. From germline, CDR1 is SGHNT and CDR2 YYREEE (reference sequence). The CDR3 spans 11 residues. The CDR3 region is CASSLSETQYF. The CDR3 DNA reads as TGTGCCAGCAGCTTGTCTGAGACCCAGTACTTC.

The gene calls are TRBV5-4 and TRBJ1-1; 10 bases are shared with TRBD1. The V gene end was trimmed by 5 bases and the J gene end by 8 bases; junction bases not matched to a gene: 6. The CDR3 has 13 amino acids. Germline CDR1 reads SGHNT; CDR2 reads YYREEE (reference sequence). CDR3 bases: TGTGCCAGCAGTCCAGGGACAGGGGAAGAAGCTTTCTTT. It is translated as CASSPGTGEEAFF.

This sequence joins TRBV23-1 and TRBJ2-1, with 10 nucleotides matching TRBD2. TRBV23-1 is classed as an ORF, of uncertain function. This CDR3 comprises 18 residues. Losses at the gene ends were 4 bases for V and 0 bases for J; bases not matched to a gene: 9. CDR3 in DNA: TGCGCCAGCAGTCTTCCGTGTAGCGGGGGGTCCTCCTACAATGAGCAGTTCTTC. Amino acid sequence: CASSLPCSGGSSYNEQFF.

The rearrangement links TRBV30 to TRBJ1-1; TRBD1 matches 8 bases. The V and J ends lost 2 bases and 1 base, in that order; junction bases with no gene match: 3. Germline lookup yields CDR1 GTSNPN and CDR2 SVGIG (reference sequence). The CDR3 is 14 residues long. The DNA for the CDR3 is TGTGCCTGGAGTTCAACAGGGGGGAACACTGAAGCTTTCTTT. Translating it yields CAWSSTGGNTEAFF.

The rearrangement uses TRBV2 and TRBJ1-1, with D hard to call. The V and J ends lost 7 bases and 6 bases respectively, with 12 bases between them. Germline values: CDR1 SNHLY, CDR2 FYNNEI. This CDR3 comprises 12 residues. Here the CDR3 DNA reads TGTGCCAGCACAAGGAAGAGGGCTGAAGCTTTCTTT. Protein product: CASTRKRAEAFF. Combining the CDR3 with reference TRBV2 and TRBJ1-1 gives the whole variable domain EPEVTQTPSHQVTQMGQEVILRCVPISNHLYFYWYRQILGQKVEFLVSFYNNEISEKSEIFDDQFSVERPDGSNFTLKIRSTKLEDSAMYFCASTRKRAEAFFGQGTRLTVV.

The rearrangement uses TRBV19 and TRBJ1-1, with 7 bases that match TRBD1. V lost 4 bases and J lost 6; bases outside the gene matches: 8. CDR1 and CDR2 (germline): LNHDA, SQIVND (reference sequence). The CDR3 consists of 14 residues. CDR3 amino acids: CASSTQGVRAEAFF. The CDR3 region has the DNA TGTGCCAGTAGTACTCAGGGGGTTCGGGCTGAAGCTTTCTTT.

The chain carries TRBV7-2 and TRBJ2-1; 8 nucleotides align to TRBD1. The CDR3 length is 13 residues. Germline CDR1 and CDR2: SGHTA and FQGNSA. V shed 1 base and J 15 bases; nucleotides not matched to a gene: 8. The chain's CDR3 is CASSLDTGGGRFF. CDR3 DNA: TGTGCCAGCAGCTTAGACACAGGGGGTGGCCGGTTCTTC.

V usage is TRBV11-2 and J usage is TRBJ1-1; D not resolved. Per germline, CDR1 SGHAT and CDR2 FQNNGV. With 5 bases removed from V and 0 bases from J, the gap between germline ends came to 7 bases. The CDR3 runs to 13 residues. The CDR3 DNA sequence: TGTGCCAGCAGCGCGGAAATGAACACTGAAGCTTTCTTT. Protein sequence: CASSAEMNTEAFF.

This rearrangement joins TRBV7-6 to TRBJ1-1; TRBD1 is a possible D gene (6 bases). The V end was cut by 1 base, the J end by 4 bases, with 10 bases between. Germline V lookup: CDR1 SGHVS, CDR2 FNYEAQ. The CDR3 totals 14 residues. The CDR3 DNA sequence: TGTGCCAGCAGCTTAGGAGCAGGGGCCACTGAAGCTTTCTTT. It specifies CASSLGAGATEAFF. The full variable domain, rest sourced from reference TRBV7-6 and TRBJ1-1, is GAGVSQSPRYKVTKRGQDVALRCDPISGHVSLYWYRQALGQGPEFLTYFNYEAQQDKSGLPNDRFSAERPEGSISTLTIQRTEQRDSAMYRCASSLGAGATEAFFGQGTRLTVV.

The CDR3 DNA follows: TGTGCCAGTAGTAGAGGCGGGGAGGACTATGGCTACACCTTC. This encodes CASSRGGEDYGYTF. This sequence joins TRBV19 and TRBJ1-2; D not certain. This CDR3 has 14 residues. V gave up 4 bases and J gave up 3 bases, with 12 bases separating them. Germline V gene lookup returns CDR1 LNHDA and CDR2 SQIVND (reference sequence).

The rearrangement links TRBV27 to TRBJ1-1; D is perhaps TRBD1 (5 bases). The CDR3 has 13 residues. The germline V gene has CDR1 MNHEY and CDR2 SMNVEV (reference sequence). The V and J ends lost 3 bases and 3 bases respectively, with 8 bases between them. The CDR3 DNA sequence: TGTGCCAGCAGTTTTATGACAGACACTGAAGCTTTCTTT. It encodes CASSFMTDTEAFF.

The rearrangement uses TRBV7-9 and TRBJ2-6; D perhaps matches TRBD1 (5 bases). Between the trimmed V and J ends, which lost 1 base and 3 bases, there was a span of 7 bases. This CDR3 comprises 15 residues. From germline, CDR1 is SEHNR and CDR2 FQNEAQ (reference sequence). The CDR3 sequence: CASSLGRVGANVLTF. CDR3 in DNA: TGTGCCAGCAGCTTAGGCAGGGTTGGGGCCAACGTCCTGACTTTC.

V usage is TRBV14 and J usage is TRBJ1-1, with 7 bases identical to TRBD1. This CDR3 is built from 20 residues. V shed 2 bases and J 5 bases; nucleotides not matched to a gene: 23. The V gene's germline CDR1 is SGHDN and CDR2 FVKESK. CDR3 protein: CASSQNPPKEAGGFRTEAFF. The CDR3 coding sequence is TGTGCCAGCAGCCAAAATCCTCCCAAGGAAGCAGGGGGGTTTCGGACTGAAGCTTTCTTT.

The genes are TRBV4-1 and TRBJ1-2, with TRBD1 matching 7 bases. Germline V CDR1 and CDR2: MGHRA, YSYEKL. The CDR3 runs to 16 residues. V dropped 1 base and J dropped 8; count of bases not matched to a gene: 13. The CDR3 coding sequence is TGCGCCAGCAGCCAAGGGACTGGACAGGCGGTCGGGGGCTACACCTTC. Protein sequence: CASSQGTGQAVGGYTF.

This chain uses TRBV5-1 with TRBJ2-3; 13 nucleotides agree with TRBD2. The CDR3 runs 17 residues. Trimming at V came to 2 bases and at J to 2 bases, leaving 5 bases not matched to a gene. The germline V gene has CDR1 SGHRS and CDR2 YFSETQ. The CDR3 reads CASSFGLAGAPTDTQYF. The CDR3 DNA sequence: TGCGCCAGCAGCTTCGGACTAGCGGGGGCCCCCACAGATACGCAGTATTTT.

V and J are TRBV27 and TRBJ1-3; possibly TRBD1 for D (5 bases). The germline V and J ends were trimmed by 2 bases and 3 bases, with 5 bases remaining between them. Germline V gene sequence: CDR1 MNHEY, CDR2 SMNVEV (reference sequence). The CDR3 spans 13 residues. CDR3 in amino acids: CASSLQGGNTIYF. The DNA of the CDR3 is TGTGCCAGCAGTTTACAGGGTGGAAACACCATATATTTT.

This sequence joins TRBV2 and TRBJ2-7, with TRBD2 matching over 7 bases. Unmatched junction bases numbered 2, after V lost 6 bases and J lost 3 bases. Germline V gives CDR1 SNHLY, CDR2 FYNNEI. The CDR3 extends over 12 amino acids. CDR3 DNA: TGTGCCAGCAGCCGGGACTACTACGAGCAGTACTTC. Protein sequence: CASSRDYYEQYF.